The 15 T cell receptor beta chains in this list originate from one sample, sequenced in a study of early T cells in non-severe SARS-CoV-2 infection (dated by TCRdb to 2020 to 2022). Library construction relied on 5' RACE. This sample was sequenced with a NextSeq 500. TCRdb took the public reads, trimmed them with fastp at Q25, ran MiXCR for clone calling and kept in-frame beta chains. All rows with the same CDR3 protein become a single entry with the most common DNA and genes. Recorded for this sample are approximately 71,000 distinct CDR3 sequences; approximately 11% of them occurred a single time. The top ten clonotypes cover around 6.4% of the sample. Sequencing used whole blood. Source of these receptors: an adult who was a healthcare worker with PCR-confirmed SARS-CoV-2 infection or an uninfected control (not recorded which).

The CDR3 DNA follows: TGCGCCAGCAGCCAAGGACTAGCGGGGCCCACAGATACGCAGTATTTT. This encodes CASSQGLAGPTDTQYF. The chain carries TRBV4-3 and TRBJ2-3; 11 nucleotides line up with TRBD2. The V gene end was trimmed by 1 base and the J gene end by 2 bases; junction bases not matched to a gene: 2. Germline CDR1 and CDR2: LGHNA and YSLEER. The length of the CDR3 is 16 residues.

V and J are TRBV5-4 and TRBJ2-1; 8 bases are a match to TRBD1. The ends lost 4 bases at V and 6 bases at J; junction bases unmatched: 12. The CDR3 totals 16 residues. Germline V gene sequence: CDR1 SGHNT, CDR2 YYREEE (reference sequence). CDR3 loop: CASSPPGGANLNEQFF. In DNA, the CDR3 is TGTGCCAGCAGCCCCCCAGGGGGCGCGAACCTCAATGAGCAGTTCTTC.

This clonotype showed up many times. The chain combines TRBV11-2 with TRBJ1-1; D gene unclear. The CDR3 totals 13 residues. Germline V gene lookup returns CDR1 SGHAT and CDR2 FQNNGV. The germline V and J ends were trimmed by 0 bases and 3 bases, with 5 bases remaining between them. CDR3 protein: CASSLERDTEAFF. As DNA, the CDR3 is TGTGCCAGCAGCTTAGAGCGGGACACTGAAGCTTTCTTT.

The gene calls are TRBV5-1 and TRBJ2-7; tentatively, D is TRBD1 or TRBD2 (6 bases each). The CDR3 length is 16 residues. V was clipped by 0 bases and J by 1 base, with 14 bases between them. The V gene's germline CDR1 is SGHRS and CDR2 YFSETQ. CDR3 sequence reads: CASSLEGGYVSYEQYF. CDR3 DNA: TGCGCCAGCAGCTTGGAAGGGGGGTACGTGTCCTACGAGCAGTACTTC.

The V and J genes are TRBV29-1 and TRBJ2-2, with 12 bases aligning to TRBD1. Germline assignment: CDR1 SQVTM and CDR2 ANQGSEA. With V trimmed by 4 bases and J by 4 bases, 7 bases remained unmatched. CDR3 length equals 16 residues. The DNA of the CDR3 is TGCAGCGTTGTTGGGACAGGGGGCGCGGTCACCGGGGAGCTGTTTTTT. This codes for CSVVGTGGAVTGELFF.

This clonotype appeared many times. The genes are TRBV3-1 and TRBJ2-2; D remains ambiguous. The CDR3 length is 13 residues. CDR1 and CDR2 from the germline V gene are LGHDT and YNNKEL (reference sequence). Trimming removed 6 bases from V and 7 bases from J, with 12 bases in between. The CDR3 DNA reads TGTGCCAGCAGTAGTATTGTGGTCGGGGAGCTGTTTTTT. Translation gives CASSSIVVGELFF.

In its sample, this clonotype was seen a few times. The chain has TRBV29-1 and TRBJ2-7; TRBD1 or TRBD2 may be the D gene (7 bases each). The CDR3 extends over 13 amino acids. Per germline, CDR1 SQVTM and CDR2 ANQGSEA. The V gene lost 8 bases and the J gene lost 2 bases, with 16 bases spanning the gap. CDR3 DNA: TGCAGCTTCGTGACAGGGACTACCTACGAGCAGTACTTC. This sequence encodes CSFVTGTTYEQYF.

The CDR3 nucleotides are TGTGCCAGCAGCCAACCGGGACTGGGGGCGGAACAGTACTTC. This gives the protein CASSQPGLGAEQYF. This rearrangement joins TRBV14 to TRBJ2-7; possibly TRBD1 or TRBD2 for D (6 bases each). Trimming shortened V by 2 bases and J by 10 bases, and 18 bases separated the two germline ends. The CDR3 sequence is 14 residues long. Looked up from germline, CDR1 is SGHDN and CDR2 is FVKESK.

This clonotype was counted at least ten times. The chain recombines TRBV6-2 or TRBV6-3 with TRBJ2-2; the D is unclear. The length of the CDR3 is 17 residues. V was cut by 0 bases and J by 6 bases, with 17 bases left in between. Germline CDR1 MNHEY, CDR2 SVGEGT. CDR3 loop: CASSYSSYTQWSGELFF. DNA for the CDR3: TGTGCCAGCAGTTACTCGTCCTATACCCAGTGGTCCGGGGAGCTGTTTTTT.

This clonotype was recorded many times. V gene TRBV19 combines with J gene TRBJ2-1, with D possibly TRBD2 on 5 matching bases. The germline gives CDR1 LNHDA, CDR2 SQIVND (reference sequence). The CDR3 has 16 residues. Trimming pared 4 bases from V and 1 base from J, leaving 14 bases between. The CDR3 coding sequence is TGTGCCAGTAGTAGTCCGGAGGTTGGGTCCTACAATGAGCAGTTCTTC. Its translation is CASSSPEVGSYNEQFF.

This clonotype has a count of ten or more. The V and J genes are TRBV5-6 and TRBJ2-7; the D is unclear. This CDR3 is 12 amino acids long. Germline CDR1 SGHDT, CDR2 YYEEEE. Trimming shortened V by 0 bases and J by 5 bases, and 6 bases separated the two germline ends. CDR3: CASSLGQNEQYF. The DNA for the CDR3 is TGTGCCAGCAGCTTGGGGCAGAACGAGCAGTACTTC.

This clonotype was picked up many times. This chain links TRBV3-1 with TRBJ1-2; D is possibly TRBD1 (5 bases). Germline CDR1 LGHDT, CDR2 YNNKEL (reference sequence). This CDR3 has 11 residues. The V gene lost 4 bases and the J gene lost 8 bases, with 8 bases spanning the gap. The CDR3 spells CASSRQGGYTF. CDR3 nucleotide sequence: TGTGCCAGCAGCCGCCAGGGAGGCTACACCTTC.

The V and J genes are TRBV6-1 and TRBJ1-1; unclear D gene. Per germline, CDR1 MNHNS and CDR2 SASEGT. The CDR3 runs to 13 residues. V was pared by 2 bases and J by 2 bases, with 6 bases between. Here the CDR3 DNA reads TGTGCCAGCAGTGAACCAGGTAACACTGAAGCTTTCTTT. Its translation is CASSEPGNTEAFF.

The gene calls are TRBV1 and TRBJ2-7; the table calls TRBD2, which could not be checked here. TRBV1 represents a pseudogene. This CDR3 is 18 amino acids long. CDR3 in amino acids: CTSSKRPTSGSLFYEQYF. The CDR3 nucleotides are TGCACCAGCAGCAAGCGACCCACTAGCGGGAGTCTTTTTTACGAGCAGTACTTC.

This clonotype occurred many times. The chain employs TRBV7-9 and TRBJ2-7; D is unclear. Germline V gene sequence: CDR1 SEHNR, CDR2 FQNEAQ (reference sequence). The CDR3 covers 14 residues. Trimming stripped 5 bases from V and 6 bases from J, with 17 bases between. CDR3 DNA sequence: TGTGCCAGCAGCACGCAGTCCCGTTTGTCCGAGCAGTACTTC. Its protein is CASSTQSRLSEQYF.